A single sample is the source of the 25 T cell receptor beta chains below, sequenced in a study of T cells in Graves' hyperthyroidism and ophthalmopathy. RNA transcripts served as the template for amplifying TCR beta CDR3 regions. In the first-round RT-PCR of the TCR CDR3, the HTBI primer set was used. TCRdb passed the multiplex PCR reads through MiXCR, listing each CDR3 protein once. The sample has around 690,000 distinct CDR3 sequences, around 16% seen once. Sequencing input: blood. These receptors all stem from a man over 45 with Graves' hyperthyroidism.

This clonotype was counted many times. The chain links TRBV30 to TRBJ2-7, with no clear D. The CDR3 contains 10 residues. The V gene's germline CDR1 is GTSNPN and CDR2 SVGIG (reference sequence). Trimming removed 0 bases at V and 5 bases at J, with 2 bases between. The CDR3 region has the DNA TGTGCCTGGAGTGTCAACGAGCAGTACTTC. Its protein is CAWSVNEQYF.

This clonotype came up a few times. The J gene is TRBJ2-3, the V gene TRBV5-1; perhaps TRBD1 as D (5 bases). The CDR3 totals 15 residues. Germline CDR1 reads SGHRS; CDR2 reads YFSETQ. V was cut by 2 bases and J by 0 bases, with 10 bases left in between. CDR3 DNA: TGCGCCAGCAGCTTACGGACACCTAGCACAGATACGCAGTATTTT. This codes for CASSLRTPSTDTQYF. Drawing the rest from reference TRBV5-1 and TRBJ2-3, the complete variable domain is KAGVTQTPRYLIKTRGQQVTLSCSPISGHRSVSWYQQTPGQGLQFLFEYFSETQRNKGNFPGRFSGRQFSNSRSEMNVSTLELGDSALYLCASSLRTPSTDTQYFGPGTRLTVL.

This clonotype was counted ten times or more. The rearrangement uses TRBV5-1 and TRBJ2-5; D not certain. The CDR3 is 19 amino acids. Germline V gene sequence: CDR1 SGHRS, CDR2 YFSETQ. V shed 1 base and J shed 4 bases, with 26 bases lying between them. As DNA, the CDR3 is TGCGCCAGCAGCTTGACTACCCTCGCCAGGCGTTCCTACGGAGAGACCCAGTACTTC. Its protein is CASSLTTLARRSYGETQYF.

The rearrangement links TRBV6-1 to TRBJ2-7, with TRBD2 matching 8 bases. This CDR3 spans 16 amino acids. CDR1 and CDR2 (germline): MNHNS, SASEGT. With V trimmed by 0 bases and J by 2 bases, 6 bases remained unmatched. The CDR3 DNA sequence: TGTGCCAGCAGTGAAGCGAGCGGGAGTTGGACCTACGAGCAGTACTTC. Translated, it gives CASSEASGSWTYEQYF.

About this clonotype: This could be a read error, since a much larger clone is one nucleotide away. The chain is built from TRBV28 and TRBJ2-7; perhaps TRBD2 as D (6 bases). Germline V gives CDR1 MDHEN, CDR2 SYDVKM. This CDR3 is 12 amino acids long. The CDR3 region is CASSLRLGEQHF. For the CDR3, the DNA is TGTGCCAGCAGTTTACGACTAGGGGAGCAGCACTTC.

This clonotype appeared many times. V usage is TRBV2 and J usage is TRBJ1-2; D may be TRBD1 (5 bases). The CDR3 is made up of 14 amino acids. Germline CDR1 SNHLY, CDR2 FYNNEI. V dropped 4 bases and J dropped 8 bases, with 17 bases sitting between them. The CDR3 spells CASSGGHPLGGYTF. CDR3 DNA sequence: TGTGCCAGCAGTGGAGGACACCCTCTCGGGGGCTACACCTTC. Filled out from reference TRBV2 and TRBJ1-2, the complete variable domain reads EPEVTQTPSHQVTQMGQEVILRCVPISNHLYFYWYRQILGQKVEFLVSFYNNEISEKSEIFDDQFSVERPDGSNFTLKIRSTKLEDSAMYFCASSGGHPLGGYTFGSGTRLTVV.

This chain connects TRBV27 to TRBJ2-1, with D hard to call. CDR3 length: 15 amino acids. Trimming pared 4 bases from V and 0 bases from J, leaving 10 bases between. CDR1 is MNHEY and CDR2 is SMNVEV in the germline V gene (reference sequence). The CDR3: CASSYRSSSYNEQFF. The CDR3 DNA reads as TGTGCCAGCAGTTACCGGTCGAGCTCCTACAATGAGCAGTTCTTC.

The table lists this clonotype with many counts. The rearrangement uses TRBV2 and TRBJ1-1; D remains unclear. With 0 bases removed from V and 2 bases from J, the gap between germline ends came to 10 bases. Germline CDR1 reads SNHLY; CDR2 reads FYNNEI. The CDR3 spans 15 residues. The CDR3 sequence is CASSEALVGNTEAFF. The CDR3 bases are TGTGCCAGCAGTGAAGCGTTGGTGGGAAACACTGAAGCTTTCTTT.

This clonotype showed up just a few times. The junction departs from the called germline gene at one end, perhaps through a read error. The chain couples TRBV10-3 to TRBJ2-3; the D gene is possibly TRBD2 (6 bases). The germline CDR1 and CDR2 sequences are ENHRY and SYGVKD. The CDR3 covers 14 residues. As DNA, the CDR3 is TGTGCCATCAGTAGCGGGCAAAGCACAGATGCGCAGTATTTT. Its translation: CAISSGQSTDAQYF.

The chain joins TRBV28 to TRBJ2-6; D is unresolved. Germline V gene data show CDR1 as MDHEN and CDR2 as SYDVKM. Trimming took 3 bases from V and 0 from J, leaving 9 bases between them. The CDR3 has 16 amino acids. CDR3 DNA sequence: TGTGCCAGCAGTTTTGTCAGCTACTCTGGGGCCAACGTCCTGACTTTC. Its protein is CASSFVSYSGANVLTF.

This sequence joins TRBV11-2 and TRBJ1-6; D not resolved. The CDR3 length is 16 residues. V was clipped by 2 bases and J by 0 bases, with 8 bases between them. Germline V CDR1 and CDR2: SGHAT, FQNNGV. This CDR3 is CASSLPEGSYNSPLHF. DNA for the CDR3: TGTGCCAGCAGCTTACCAGAGGGCTCCTATAATTCACCCCTCCACTTT. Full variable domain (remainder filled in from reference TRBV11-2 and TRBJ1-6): EAGVAQSPRYKIIEKRQSVAFWCNPISGHATLYWYQQILGQGPKLLIQFQNNGVVDDSQLPKDRFSAERLKGVDSTLKIQPAKLEDSAVYLCASSLPEGSYNSPLHFGNGTRLTVT.

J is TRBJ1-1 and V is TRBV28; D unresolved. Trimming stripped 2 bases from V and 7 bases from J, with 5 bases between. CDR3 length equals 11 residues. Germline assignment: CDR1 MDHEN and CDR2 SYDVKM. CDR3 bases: TGTGCCAGCAGTTTAAGTCTTGAAGCTTTCTTT. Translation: CASSLSLEAFF.

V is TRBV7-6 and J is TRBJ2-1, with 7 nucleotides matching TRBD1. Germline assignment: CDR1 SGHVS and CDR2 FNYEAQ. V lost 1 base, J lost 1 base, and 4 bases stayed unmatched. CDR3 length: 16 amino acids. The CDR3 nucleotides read TGTGCCAGCAGCTTAGAGTACAGGGGATCCTACAATGAGCAGTTCTTC. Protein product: CASSLEYRGSYNEQFF.

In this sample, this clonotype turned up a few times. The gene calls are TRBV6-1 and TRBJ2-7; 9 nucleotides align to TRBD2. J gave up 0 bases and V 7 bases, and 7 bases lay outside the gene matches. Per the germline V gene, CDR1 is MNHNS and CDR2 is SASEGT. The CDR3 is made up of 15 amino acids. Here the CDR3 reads CASKRWREGSYEQYF. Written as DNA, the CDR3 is TGTGCCAGCAAAAGGTGGCGGGAGGGCTCCTACGAGCAGTACTTC.

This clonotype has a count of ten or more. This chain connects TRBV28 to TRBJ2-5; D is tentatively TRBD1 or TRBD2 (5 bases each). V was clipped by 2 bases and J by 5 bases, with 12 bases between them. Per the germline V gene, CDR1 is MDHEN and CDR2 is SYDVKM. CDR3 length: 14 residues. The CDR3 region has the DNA TGTGCCAGCAGTTTAGGGGCTTGGGGGGAGACCCAGTACTTC. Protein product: CASSLGAWGETQYF.

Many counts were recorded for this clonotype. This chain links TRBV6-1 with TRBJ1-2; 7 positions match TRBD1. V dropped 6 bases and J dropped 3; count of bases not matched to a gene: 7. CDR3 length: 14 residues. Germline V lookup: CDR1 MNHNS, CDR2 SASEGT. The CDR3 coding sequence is TGTGCCAGCAGGGCCGGGACAGATTACTATGGCTACACCTTC. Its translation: CASRAGTDYYGYTF.

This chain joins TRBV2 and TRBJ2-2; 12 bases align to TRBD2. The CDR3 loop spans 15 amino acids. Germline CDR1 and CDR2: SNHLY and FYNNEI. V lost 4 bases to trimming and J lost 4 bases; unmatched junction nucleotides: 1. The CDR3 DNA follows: TGTGCCAGCAGTGGGACTAGCGGGGTCACCGGGGAGCTGTTTTTT. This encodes CASSGTSGVTGELFF.

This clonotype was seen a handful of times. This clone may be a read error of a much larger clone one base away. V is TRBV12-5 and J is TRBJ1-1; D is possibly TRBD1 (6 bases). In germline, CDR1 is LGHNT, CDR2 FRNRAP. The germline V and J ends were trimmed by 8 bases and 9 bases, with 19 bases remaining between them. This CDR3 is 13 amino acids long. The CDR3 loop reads CASRTGDTRKAFF. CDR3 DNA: TGTGCTAGTCGGACCGGGGACACAAGAAAAGCTTTCTTT.

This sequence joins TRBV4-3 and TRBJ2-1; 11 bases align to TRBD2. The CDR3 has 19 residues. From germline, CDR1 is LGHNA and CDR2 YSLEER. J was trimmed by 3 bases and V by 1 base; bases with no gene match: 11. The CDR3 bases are TGCGCCAGCAGCCAAGTTTCCCGACCCGGGACTAGCGGCTACAATGAGCAGTTCTTC. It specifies CASSQVSRPGTSGYNEQFF.

The CDR3 coding sequence is TGTGCCATCAGTGAGGGACAGGCTTCCTACGAGCAGTACTTC. Its protein product is CAISEGQASYEQYF. The V and J genes are TRBV10-3 and TRBJ2-7, with 7 bases lining up with TRBD1. This CDR3 is built from 14 residues. The junction had 2 bases not matched to a gene; V was cut back by 2 bases and J by 1 base. The V gene's germline CDR1 is ENHRY and CDR2 SYGVKD.

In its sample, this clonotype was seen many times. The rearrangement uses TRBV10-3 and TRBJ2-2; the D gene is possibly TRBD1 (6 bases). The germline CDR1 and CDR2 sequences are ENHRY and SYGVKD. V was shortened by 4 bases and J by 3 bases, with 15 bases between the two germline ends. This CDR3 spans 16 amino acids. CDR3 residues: CAISVRGAKDTGELFF. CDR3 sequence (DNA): TGTGCCATCAGTGTCAGGGGCGCGAAGGACACCGGGGAGCTGTTTTTT.

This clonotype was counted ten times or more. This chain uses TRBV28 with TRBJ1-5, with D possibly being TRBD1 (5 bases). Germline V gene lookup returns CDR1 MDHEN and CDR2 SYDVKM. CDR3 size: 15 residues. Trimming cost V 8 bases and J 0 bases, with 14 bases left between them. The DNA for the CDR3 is TGTGCCAGCTACAAGGGGCACAATAGCAATCAGCCCCAGCATTTT. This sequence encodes CASYKGHNSNQPQHF.

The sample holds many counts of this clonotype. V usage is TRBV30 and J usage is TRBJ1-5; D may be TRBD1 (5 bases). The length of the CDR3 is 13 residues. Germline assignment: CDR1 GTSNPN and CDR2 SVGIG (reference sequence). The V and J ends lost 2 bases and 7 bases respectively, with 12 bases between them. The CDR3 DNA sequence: TGTGCCTGGAGTCTCGGGGGAGGCCAGCCCCAGCATTTT. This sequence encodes CAWSLGGGQPQHF.

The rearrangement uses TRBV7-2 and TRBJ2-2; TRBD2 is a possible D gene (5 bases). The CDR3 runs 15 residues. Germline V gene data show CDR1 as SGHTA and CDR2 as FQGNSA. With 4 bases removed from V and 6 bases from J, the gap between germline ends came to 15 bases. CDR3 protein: CASSSLATTPGELFF. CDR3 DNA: TGTGCCAGCAGCTCGCTAGCCACTACACCCGGGGAGCTGTTTTTT. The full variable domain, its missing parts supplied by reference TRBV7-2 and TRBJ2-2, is GAGVSQSPSNKVTEKGKDVELRCDPISGHTALYWYRQSLGQGLEFLIYFQGNSAPDKSGLPSDRFSAERTGGSVSTLTIQRTQQEDSAVYLCASSSLATTPGELFFGEGSRLTVL.

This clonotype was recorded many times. In DNA, the CDR3 is TGTGCCAGCAGCCCCCGGACTAGCGTCTACGAGCAGTACTTC. This gives the protein CASSPRTSVYEQYF. The gene calls are TRBV7-2 and TRBJ2-7, with 9 bases lining up with TRBD2. Germline assignment: CDR1 SGHTA and CDR2 FQGNSA. The V gene end was trimmed by 5 bases and the J gene end by 3 bases; junction bases not matched to a gene: 5. CDR3 length: 14 amino acids.